Each of the 28 T cell receptor beta chains below was sequenced from the same sample in a study of T cells in Graves' hyperthyroidism and ophthalmopathy. Amplification of TCR beta CDR3 regions was performed using RNA transcripts as template. The HTBI set primed first-round TCR CDR3 RT-PCR. One entry per CDR3 protein results from TCRdb running MiXCR on the multiplex PCR reads. The data contain 450,000 to 500,000 distinct CDR3 sequences, 22% of them singletons. The specimen sequenced was blood. All receptors come from a woman aged 70-85 years with Graves' ophthalmopathy.

This clonotype has a handful of counts. The chain employs TRBV28 and TRBJ1-2; D perhaps matches TRBD1 (5 bases). V was trimmed by 5 bases and J by 6 bases, leaving 19 bases between them. The CDR3 runs to 15 residues. Germline V gene sequence: CDR1 MDHEN, CDR2 SYDVKM. The CDR3 region is CASSKIPSRVNGYTF. The CDR3 DNA follows: TGTGCCAGCAGTAAGATCCCTAGCAGGGTGAATGGCTACACCTTC.

The chain carries TRBV5-1 and TRBJ2-1; 10 nucleotides line up with TRBD2. The ends lost 1 base at V and 4 bases at J; junction bases unmatched: 2. Germline V gives CDR1 SGHRS, CDR2 YFSETQ. This CDR3 comprises 15 residues. DNA of the CDR3: TGCGCCAGCAGCTTGCAGCGGGAGGGTTACAATGAGCAGTTCTTC. This gives the protein CASSLQREGYNEQFF.

This clonotype was recorded at least ten times. V is TRBV7-8 and J is TRBJ2-6, with no clear D. The germline CDR1 and CDR2 sequences are SGHVS and FQNEAQ. V lost 4 bases and J lost 0, with 22 bases in between. The CDR3 contains 20 residues. CDR3 DNA: TGTGCCAGCAGCTCTTCCCCCCCCGGCGCTCGAGGCTCTGGGGCCAACGTCCTGACTTTC. It is translated as CASSSSPPGARGSGANVLTF.

This clonotype was detected ten times or more. J is TRBJ2-1 and V is TRBV12-3 or TRBV12-4; 12 nucleotides match TRBD2. J lost 6 bases, V lost 8 bases, and 14 bases had no gene match. The CDR3 runs to 17 residues. The CDR3 protein is CASDSGAPSGRANEQFF. For the CDR3, the DNA is TGTGCCAGCGATTCAGGGGCCCCTAGCGGGAGGGCCAATGAGCAGTTCTTC.

This clonotype occurred a few times. The gene calls are TRBV6-1 and TRBJ2-1; D is possibly TRBD1 (5 bases). The V end was cut by 2 bases, the J end by 7 bases, with 15 bases between. Germline loops: CDR1 MNHNS, CDR2 SASEGT. The CDR3 is 15 amino acids. In DNA, the CDR3 is TGTGCCAGCAGTGAAAGTCAGGGCCGTCTAAATGAGCAGTTCTTC. This encodes CASSESQGRLNEQFF.

With regard to this clonotype: This may be a read error, as it is one base from a much larger clone. The CDR3 bases are TGTGCCAGCAGTTCGGCTAGAGGGGTATTCGGTGAGCAGTTCTTC. As protein: CASSSARGVFGEQFF. The V call is TRBV28, the J call TRBJ2-1; D may correspond to TRBD1 or TRBD2 (5 bases each). The CDR3 spans 15 residues. Trimming took 4 bases from V and 9 from J, leaving 19 bases between them. The germline V gene encodes CDR1 MDHEN and CDR2 SYDVKM.

This clonotype was detected only a few times. The V gene is TRBV2, the J gene TRBJ2-6; D remains unclear. The germline V gene encodes CDR1 SNHLY and CDR2 FYNNEI. This CDR3 region has 18 residues. Trimming left V 5 bases short and J 0 bases short, with 17 bases between. In DNA, the CDR3 is TGTGCCAGCAGTTACTCCACCGGGCCATCCTCTGGGGCCAACGTCCTGACTTTC. Its translation is CASSYSTGPSSGANVLTF. The full variable domain, rest sourced from reference TRBV2 and TRBJ2-6, is EPEVTQTPSHQVTQMGQEVILRCVPISNHLYFYWYRQILGQKVEFLVSFYNNEISEKSEIFDDQFSVERPDGSNFTLKIRSTKLEDSAMYFCASSYSTGPSSGANVLTFGAGSRLTVL.

This clonotype was seen more than once but under ten times. The chain joins TRBV12-3 or TRBV12-4 to TRBJ2-5; 11 bases align to TRBD2. CDR3 length: 15 amino acids. Trimming removed 5 bases from V and 0 bases from J; junction bases left unmatched: 2. CDR3 loop: CASSGGLADQETQYF. For the CDR3, the DNA is TGTGCCAGCAGTGGGGGACTAGCGGACCAAGAGACCCAGTACTTC.

Of note for this clonotype: At one boundary the junction diverges from the germline segment, which might be a read error. This sequence joins TRBV7-9 and TRBJ2-1; 8 bases align to TRBD2. Germline lookup yields CDR1 SEHNR and CDR2 FQNEAQ (reference sequence). The CDR3 consists of 16 residues. The CDR3 DNA is TGTGCCAGCAGCTTAGCGGGACTAGGAATTACTAGTGAGCAGCTCTTC. This gives the protein CASSLAGLGITSEQLF.

This clonotype has more than one count but fewer than ten. V gene TRBV3-1 combines with J gene TRBJ1-1; 7 bases match TRBD1. This CDR3 is 16 amino acids long. After removal of 0 bases from V and 3 bases from J, the junction contained 7 bases not matched to a gene. Germline V lookup: CDR1 LGHDT, CDR2 YNNKEL (reference sequence). The CDR3 nucleotides read TGTGCCAGCAGCCAAGATCTAGGGACAGAGTACACTGAAGCTTTCTTT. Its protein is CASSQDLGTEYTEAFF.

The sample holds a few counts of this clonotype. The chain joins TRBV7-2 to TRBJ1-6; 8 bases fit TRBD1. With 5 bases clipped from V and 9 bases from J, the junction kept 6 bases outside the gene matches. Germline V gene data show CDR1 as SGHTA and CDR2 as FQGNSA. The CDR3 loop spans 14 amino acids. The CDR3 coding sequence is TGTGCCAGCAGCCCCAGGGGGCTCGGTTCACCCCTCCACTTT. This gives the protein CASSPRGLGSPLHF. Complete variable domain (other parts from reference TRBV7-2 and TRBJ1-6): GAGVSQSPSNKVTEKGKDVELRCDPISGHTALYWYRQSLGQGLEFLIYFQGNSAPDKSGLPSDRFSAERTGGSVSTLTIQRTQQEDSAVYLCASSPRGLGSPLHFGNGTRLTVT.

Only a few counts were recorded for this clonotype. The chain links TRBV6-1 to TRBJ2-3; tentative D call: TRBD1 (5 bases). Germline CDR1 is MNHNS and CDR2 is SASEGT. V lost 6 bases to trimming and J lost 3 bases, with 10 bases between them. This CDR3 is 13 amino acids long. The DNA for the CDR3 is TGTGCCAGCAGGGACATATATACAGATACGCAGTATTTT. Translated: CASRDIYTDTQYF.

The CDR3 nucleotides read TGTGCCAGCAGCTTTGCCCTTACAACTAATGAAAAACTGTTTTTT. Protein product: CASSFALTTNEKLFF. The gene calls are TRBV12-3 or TRBV12-4 and TRBJ1-4; no definite D call. This CDR3 region has 15 residues. Deletions cut 6 bases from V and 0 bases from J, with 11 bases between.

This clonotype was detected ten times or more. The chain has TRBV12-3 or TRBV12-4 and TRBJ1-4, with TRBD1 matching 8 bases. The CDR3 is 14 residues long. V shed 6 bases, J shed 8 bases, and the junction held 8 bases outside the gene matches. The CDR3 coding sequence is TGTGCCAGCAGACCGACAGGGGCCCGGGAAAAACTGTTTTTT. This codes for CASRPTGAREKLFF.

Turning to this clonotype: A junction boundary mismatches the germline segment, possibly from a read error. The V call is TRBV4-2, the J call TRBJ2-3; D is undetermined. Germline CDR1 is LGHNA and CDR2 is YNFKEQ. The length of the CDR3 is 16 residues. The CDR3 DNA reads as TGCGCCAGCAGCCAAAATATCGGGCTGAGCACAGATACGCAGTATTTT. This codes for CASSQNIGLSTDTQYF.

This chain uses TRBV2 with TRBJ2-5; 8 nucleotides align to TRBD1. Germline-derived CDR1 and CDR2 are SNHLY and FYNNEI. V lost 6 bases to trimming and J lost 1 base; unmatched junction nucleotides: 7. This CDR3 has 15 residues. The CDR3 bases are TGTGCCAGCAGCCAGTCCGGGACAGGCCAAGAGACCCAGTACTTC. This sequence encodes CASSQSGTGQETQYF.

CDR3 in DNA: TGTGCCAGCAGCCCGGGACCCCTTTCGAAGGAGCAGTACTTC. It encodes CASSPGPLSKEQYF. The rearrangement joins TRBV3-1 to TRBJ2-7; D is tentatively TRBD1 or TRBD2 (5 bases each). Germline CDR1 and CDR2: LGHDT and YNNKEL (reference sequence). Trimming took off 4 bases at V and 7 bases at J, with 17 bases between the two ends. The CDR3 is 14 residues long.

The rearrangement uses TRBV20-1 and TRBJ2-3, with 10 nucleotides matching TRBD1. Germline lookup yields CDR1 DFQATT and CDR2 SNEGSKA (reference sequence). The CDR3 is 18 amino acids. The junction had 18 bases not matched to a gene; V was cut back by 5 bases and J by 4 bases. CDR3 nucleotides: TGCAGTGCTTTTCGGACAGGGGGAAAGACTGACATGTCAGATACGCAGTATTTT. Translating it yields CSAFRTGGKTDMSDTQYF.

The chain has TRBV7-2 and TRBJ2-1, with D possibly being TRBD2 (6 bases). The germline CDR1 and CDR2 sequences are SGHTA and FQGNSA. Trimming pared 10 bases from V and 2 bases from J, leaving 18 bases between. This CDR3 has 15 residues. Here the CDR3 DNA reads TGTGCCACTTCTCGGACTATCAGAACCTACAATGAGCAGTTCTTC. Protein product: CATSRTIRTYNEQFF.

This clonotype was seen a few times. The V call is TRBV20-1, the J call TRBJ2-7; 9 bases agree with TRBD2. The germline gives CDR1 DFQATT, CDR2 SNEGSKA (reference sequence). The CDR3 consists of 16 residues. V gave up 3 bases and J gave up 3 bases; unmatched junction bases: 12. CDR3: CSASPSLLAGIYEQYF. The CDR3 DNA reads TGCAGTGCTAGCCCCTCCTTGCTAGCGGGAATCTACGAGCAGTACTTC.

This clonotype was observed many times. The chain employs TRBV7-2 and TRBJ2-1; the D is unclear. This CDR3 is 15 amino acids long. Germline values: CDR1 SGHTA, CDR2 FQGNSA. V gave up 2 bases and J gave up 6 bases, with 14 bases separating them. The CDR3 sequence: CASSLPTVLSNEQFF. The CDR3 nucleotides are TGTGCCAGCAGCTTACCTACCGTGCTTAGCAATGAGCAGTTCTTC.

This clonotype showed up just a few times. The chain is built from TRBV9 and TRBJ1-1; no clear D gene. The germline V and J ends were trimmed by 0 bases and 6 bases, with 9 bases remaining between them. The CDR3 has 13 amino acids. CDR1 and CDR2 (germline): SGDLS, YYNGEE. The chain's CDR3 is CASSVALESEAFF. The CDR3 DNA sequence: TGTGCCAGCAGCGTAGCGCTGGAGTCTGAAGCTTTCTTT. Looking up the rest from reference TRBV9 and TRBJ1-1 gives the full variable domain: DSGVTQTPKHLITATGQRVTLRCSPRSGDLSVYWYQQSLDQGLQFLIQYYNGEERAKGNILERFSAQQFPDLHSELNLSSLELGDSALYFCASSVALESEAFFGQGTRLTVV.

The J gene is TRBJ2-2, the V gene TRBV20-1, with D possibly being TRBD2 (6 bases). In germline, CDR1 is DFQATT, CDR2 SNEGSKA (reference sequence). The V gene lost 0 bases and the J gene lost 3 bases, with 11 bases spanning the gap. The CDR3 contains 15 residues. CDR3 residues: CSARDIGGYTGELFF. The CDR3 coding sequence is TGCAGTGCTAGAGATATTGGGGGGTACACCGGGGAGCTGTTTTTT.

This clonotype was found many times. The chain is built from TRBV28 and TRBJ2-7, with 8 bases fitting TRBD1. From germline, CDR1 is MDHEN and CDR2 SYDVKM. The CDR3 has 15 amino acids. V was pared by 6 bases and J by 3 bases, with 10 bases of the junction left unmatched. The CDR3 loop is CASSPPGQGLYEQYF. CDR3 nucleotides: TGTGCCAGCAGCCCCCCCGGACAGGGTCTCTACGAGCAGTACTTC.

J is TRBJ2-2 and V is TRBV5-8; D perhaps matches TRBD1 (6 bases). The CDR3 sequence is 15 residues long. V lost 4 bases and J lost 2, with 12 bases in between. Germline V gene data show CDR1 as SGHTS and CDR2 as YDEGEE. Written as DNA, the CDR3 is TGTGCCAGCAGCCGGGACAATTTAAACACCGGGGAGCTGTTTTTT. Its protein is CASSRDNLNTGELFF.

The genes are TRBV4-1 and TRBJ2-1, with 7 bases matching TRBD2. J gave up 2 bases and V 0 bases, and 7 bases lay outside the gene matches. The CDR3 is made up of 17 amino acids. Germline assignment: CDR1 MGHRA and CDR2 YSYEKL. CDR3 residues: CASSQDPAGVTYNEQFF. In DNA form, the CDR3 reads TGCGCCAGCAGCCAAGATCCCGCGGGAGTCACCTACAATGAGCAGTTCTTC.

This clonotype turned up a few times. The chain uses TRBV3-1 and TRBJ1-2; a possible D gene is TRBD1 (6 bases). The CDR3 length is 14 residues. Deletions cut 5 bases from V and 4 bases from J, with 14 bases between. CDR1 and CDR2 from the germline V gene are LGHDT and YNNKEL (reference sequence). In DNA form, the CDR3 reads TGTGCCAGCAGCGACATAGGGGGGAGCTATGGCTACACCTTC. Its protein is CASSDIGGSYGYTF.

Ten or more counts support this clonotype. This sequence joins TRBV10-3 and TRBJ2-2; TRBD1 aligns across 8 bases. The CDR3 totals 14 residues. V was pared by 6 bases and J by 6 bases, with 6 bases of the junction left unmatched. Germline CDR1 is ENHRY and CDR2 is SYGVKD. In DNA form, the CDR3 reads TGTGCCATCAGCGTGGACAGGGCCCCCGGGGAGCTGTTTTTT. This encodes CAISVDRAPGELFF.